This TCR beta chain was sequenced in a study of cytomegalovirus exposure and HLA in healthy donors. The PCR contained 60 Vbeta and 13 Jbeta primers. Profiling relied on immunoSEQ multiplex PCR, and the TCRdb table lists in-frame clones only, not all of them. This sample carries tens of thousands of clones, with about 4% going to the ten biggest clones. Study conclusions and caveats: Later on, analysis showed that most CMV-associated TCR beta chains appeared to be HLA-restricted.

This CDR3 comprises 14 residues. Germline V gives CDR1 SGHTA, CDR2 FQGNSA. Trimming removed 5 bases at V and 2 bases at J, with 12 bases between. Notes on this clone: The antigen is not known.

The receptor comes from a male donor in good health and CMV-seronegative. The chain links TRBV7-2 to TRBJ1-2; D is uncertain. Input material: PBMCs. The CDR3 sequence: CASSGSHGNYGYTF. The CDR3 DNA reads TGTGCCAGCAGCGGTAGTCACGGGAACTATGGCTACACCTTC.